Below are 24 T cell receptor beta chains sequenced from a single sample in a study of T cells in women clearing cervical HPV infection. Generated by immunoSEQ multiplex PCR, the TCRdb table keeps only in-frame clones and is missing some. Its table lists 35,000 to 45,000 clones. Sequenced input: blood buffy coat. These receptor sequences come from a woman between 18 and 70 years old with a cervical HPV16 infection that either progressed to CIN3+ or cleared (not recorded which).

A word on this clone: The read terminates 3 residues ahead of where the CDR3 ends, so the germline J gene completes it. This same CDR3 is encoded by further DNA sequences in the sample. This chain links TRBV20-1 with TRBJ1-2; a possible D gene is TRBD1 (5 bases). This CDR3 spans 12 amino acids. Germline V CDR1 and CDR2: DFQATT, SNEGSKA (reference sequence). The CDR3 sequence: CSAPLAGEGYTF. CDR3 DNA, as far as it was read: TGCAGTGCCCCCCTCGCGGGGGAGGGC.

A word on this clone: The CDR3 goes on 3 residues after the read ends, and that part is filled in from the germline J gene. This chain links TRBV19 with TRBJ2-3; TRBD2 aligns across 15 bases. The germline gives CDR1 LNHDA, CDR2 SQIVND (reference sequence). The CDR3 spans 18 residues. The J segment lost 5 bases and the V segment lost 5 bases, leaving 11 bases of the junction unmatched. The sequenced CDR3 bases are TGTGCCAGTAGTGCCGGACTAGCGGGAGGGCCAGGTAAAGATACG. Its translation: CASSAGLAGGPGKDT. The CDR3 in its entirety is CASSAGLAGGPGKDTQYF.

On this clone: The missing CDR3 end, 3 residues past where the read stops, is filled in from the germline J gene. The chain employs TRBV30 and TRBJ1-2; 8 bases are shared with TRBD1. This CDR3 region has 13 residues. CDR1 and CDR2 from the germline V gene are GTSNPN and SVGIG (reference sequence). Partial CDR3 DNA: TGTGCCTGGCAAACCAGGGGGCGAGGAGGC. It translates to CAWQTRGRGG. In full, the CDR3 is CAWQTRGRGGYTF.

A word on this clone: The CDR3 end is not reached by the read, which stops 3 residues before it; the germline J gene fills it in. The chain employs TRBV7-2 and TRBJ2-4, with 7 bases that match TRBD1. The CDR3 totals 13 residues. Germline V CDR1 and CDR2: SGHTA, FQGNSA. CDR3 amino acids: CASRITGAHGQYF. The covered CDR3 bases are TGTGCCAGCAGGATCACAGGGGCTCACGGT.

The CDR3 here is CASSPRTQETQYF. CDR3 bases read: TGTGCCAGCAGCCCCCGGACTCAGGAGACC. This chain connects TRBV3-1 (or the pseudogene TRBV3-2) to TRBJ2-5; tentative D call: TRBD2 (5 bases). The observed sequence ends 3 residues before the CDR3 terminus, with the missing tail filled in from the germline J gene. The CDR3 contains 13 residues. Germline loops: CDR1 LGHDT, CDR2 YNNKEL (reference sequence). The V end lost 4 bases, the J end lost 5 bases, and 11 bases lay between the germline ends.

About this clone itself: The read ends 3 residues shy of where the CDR3 ends; the end is completed using the germline J gene. The chain uses TRBV14 and TRBJ1-1, with D maybe TRBD1 (5 bases). CDR3 length: 16 residues. From germline, CDR1 is SGHDN and CDR2 FVKESK. CDR3 bases read: TGTGCCAGCAGCCAAGATCTGGCAGGGATCGGGTTGGAA. Protein: CASSQDLAGIGLE. Given in full, the CDR3 is CASSQDLAGIGLEAFF.

To note about this clone: The CDR3 end lies 3 residues beyond the end of the read and is filled in from the germline J gene. The chain recombines TRBV6-1 with TRBJ2-4; no firm D call. With 1 base removed from V and 0 bases from J, the gap between germline ends came to 10 bases. The CDR3 is 16 residues long. CDR1 is MNHNS and CDR2 is SASEGT in the germline V gene. CDR3 bases read: TGTGCCAGCAGTGAAGTAAATTGGCTAGCCAAAAACATT. As protein: CASSEVNWLAKNI. The whole CDR3 sequence is CASSEVNWLAKNIQYF.

Concerning this clone itself: The read terminates 3 residues ahead of where the CDR3 ends, so the germline J gene completes it. V gene TRBV6-2 or TRBV6-3 combines with J gene TRBJ1-4; D might be TRBD1 (5 bases). The CDR3 covers 16 residues. Germline-derived CDR1 and CDR2 are MNHEY and SVGEGT. CDR3 bases read: TGTGCCAGCAGTTACGTTGGGACGGGGGAGAATTCACCA. This sequence encodes CASSYVGTGENSP. In full, the CDR3 reads CASSYVGTGENSPLFF.

For this clone: The read halts 3 residues ahead of the CDR3 end, with the missing end drawn from the germline J gene. The rearrangement uses TRBV19 and TRBJ2-4, with 7 bases aligning to TRBD2. The CDR3 totals 17 residues. Per the germline V gene, CDR1 is LNHDA and CDR2 is SQIVND (reference sequence). CDR3 amino acids: CASSLPGGSSFNYGQYF. The CDR3 bases that were read are TGTGCCAGTAGTCTCCCGGGGGGAAGCTCCTTTAACTATGGT.

Of note for this clone: The CDR3 is cut off 3 residues early in the read; its end comes from the germline J gene. The V call is TRBV11-2, the J call TRBJ1-3; D remains ambiguous. Per germline, CDR1 SGHAT and CDR2 FQNNGV. The CDR3 sequence is 12 residues long. Between the trimmed V and J ends, which lost 5 bases and 1 base, there was a span of 3 bases. The chain's CDR3 is CASSPSGNTIYF. Partial CDR3 DNA: TGTGCCAGCAGCCCGTCTGGAAACACC.

For this clone: With the read ending 3 residues before the CDR3 end, the germline J gene is used to fill in that end. Other DNA sequences in the same sample also yield this CDR3. The chain has TRBV5-1 and TRBJ1-2, with 7 bases that match TRBD1. Germline values: CDR1 SGHRS, CDR2 YFSETQ. After removal of 0 bases from V and 2 bases from J, the junction contained 4 bases not matched to a gene. The CDR3 has 15 amino acids. CDR3 protein: CASSLGGGLNYGYTF. The covered CDR3 bases are TGCGCCAGCAGCTTGGGAGGGGGCCTAAACTATGGC.

Comments on this clone: The observed sequence ends 3 residues before the CDR3 terminus, with the missing tail filled in from the germline J gene. The V and J genes are TRBV30 and TRBJ1-2, with TRBD1 identical over 9 bases. This CDR3 contains 13 residues. Per germline, CDR1 GTSNPN and CDR2 SVGIG (reference sequence). Partial CDR3 DNA: TGTGCCCATCAGGGACAGGGCCTTTACGGC. It yields the protein CAHQGQGLYG. The entire CDR3 protein is CAHQGQGLYGYTF. Combining the CDR3 with reference TRBV30 and TRBJ1-2 gives the whole variable domain SQTIHQWPATLVQPVGSPLSLECTVEGTSNPNLYWYRQAAGRGLQLLFYSVGIGQISSEVPQNLSASRPQDRQFILSSKKLLLSDSGFYLCAHQGQGLYGYTFGSGTRLTVV.

As concerns this clone: The observed sequence ends 3 residues before the CDR3 terminus, with the missing tail filled in from the germline J gene. This chain uses TRBV6-2 or TRBV6-3 with TRBJ2-1, with 8 bases fitting TRBD2. The CDR3 totals 16 residues. The germline CDR1 and CDR2 sequences are MNHEY and SVGEGT. V shed 2 bases and J 2 bases; nucleotides not matched to a gene: 5. CDR3 protein: CASSYRETSAYNEQFF. The covered CDR3 bases are TGTGCCAGCAGTTACCGTGAGACTAGCGCCTACAATGAG.

A note on this clone: Sequencing ends 3 residues short of the CDR3 end; the germline J gene provides the rest. This rearrangement joins TRBV7-2 to TRBJ2-3; TRBD2 might be the D (6 bases). Germline loops: CDR1 SGHTA, CDR2 FQGNSA. The CDR3 extends over 15 amino acids. The DNA read from the CDR3 is TGTGCCAGCAGCTTAGTGGGGGGAATAGGAGAGACG. Translation: CASSLVGGIGET. The entire CDR3 reads CASSLVGGIGETQYF.

Regarding this clone: Sequencing ends 3 residues short of the CDR3 end; the germline J gene provides the rest. The rearrangement links TRBV20-1 to TRBJ1-4; D is unresolved. Per germline, CDR1 DFQATT and CDR2 SNEGSKA (reference sequence). This CDR3 has 14 residues. The sequenced CDR3 bases are TGCAGTGCTAGAGATACGGGGAGGGCTTCACCA. Residues: CSARDTGRASP. The full CDR3 reads CSARDTGRASPLFF.

A note on this clone: The CDR3 end lies 3 residues beyond the end of the read and is filled in from the germline J gene. V and J are TRBV6-2 or TRBV6-3 and TRBJ2-2; D remains unclear. CDR3 size: 15 residues. CDR1 MNHEY and CDR2 SVGEGT come from the germline V gene. Partial CDR3 DNA: TGTGCCAGCAGTCATCAGCGCTCGTCTAATTCACCG. Protein: CASSHQRSSNSP. The whole CDR3 sequence reads CASSHQRSSNSPLFF.

CDR3 DNA, as far as it was read: TGTGCCAGCAGCCGCGCCTCCCAAGAGACC. Protein: CASSRASQET. The full CDR3 sequence reads CASSRASQETQYF. V usage is TRBV7-8 and J usage is TRBJ2-5; D remains ambiguous. The read comes to an end 3 residues before the CDR3 does, leaving the germline J gene to fill in the end. This CDR3 has 13 amino acids. In germline, CDR1 is SGHVS, CDR2 FQNEAQ. Trimming cost V 5 bases and J 1 base, with 8 bases left between them.

Regarding this clone: The CDR3 end is not reached by the read, which stops 3 residues before it; the germline J gene fills it in. The rearrangement joins TRBV7-2 to TRBJ2-2; 7 nucleotides line up with TRBD1. The CDR3 sequence is 15 residues long. After removal of 6 bases from V and 3 bases from J, the junction contained 7 bases not matched to a gene. CDR1 and CDR2 from the germline V gene are SGHTA and FQGNSA. The chain's CDR3 is CASSHEGADTGELFF. The covered CDR3 bases are TGTGCCAGCAGTCACGAGGGGGCAGACACCGGGGAG.

Points on this clone: The read comes to an end 3 residues before the CDR3 does, leaving the germline J gene to fill in the end. The chain joins TRBV5-1 to TRBJ1-1; 11 bases are a match to TRBD1. Germline V gene data show CDR1 as SGHRS and CDR2 as YFSETQ. The CDR3 loop spans 16 amino acids. V gave up 4 bases and J gave up 0 bases; unmatched junction bases: 5. CDR3 DNA (partial): TGCGCCAGCAGCACGGACAGGGGGCAACTGAACACTGAA. This gives the protein CASSTDRGQLNTE. The entire CDR3 protein is CASSTDRGQLNTEAFF.

As for this clone: With the read ending 3 residues before the CDR3 end, the germline J gene is used to fill in that end. The rearrangement links TRBV30 to TRBJ2-1, with 9 bases that match TRBD2. With 4 bases clipped from V and 8 bases from J, the junction kept 9 bases outside the gene matches. The CDR3 is 14 amino acids. Germline loops: CDR1 GTSNPN, CDR2 SVGIG (reference sequence). CDR3 bases read: TGTGCCTGGACCCTGGGTAGCGGGAGATATGAG. This codes for CAWTLGSGRYE. The whole CDR3 sequence is CAWTLGSGRYEQFF.

In the case of this clone: The read is 3 residues too short to cover the CDR3 end, so that end is filled in from the germline J gene. The gene calls are TRBV10-3 and TRBJ2-1; 7 nucleotides align to TRBD1. Losses at the gene ends were 0 bases for V and 4 bases for J; bases not matched to a gene: 9. CDR3 size: 17 residues. From germline, CDR1 is ENHRY and CDR2 SYGVKD. Partial CDR3 DNA: TGTGCCATCAGTGAGTCCGGGACAGCTACAACTTACAATGAG. It translates to CAISESGTATTYNE. The whole CDR3 protein is CAISESGTATTYNEQFF.

Turning to this clone: The CDR3 goes on 3 residues after the read ends, and that part is filled in from the germline J gene. The chain recombines TRBV2 with TRBJ1-5; no clear D gene. Between the trimmed V and J ends, which lost 4 bases and 0 bases, there was a span of 7 bases. This CDR3 contains 14 residues. Germline-derived CDR1 and CDR2 are SNHLY and FYNNEI. The CDR3 protein is CASSGQNSNQPQHF. The part of the CDR3 DNA that was read is TGTGCCAGCAGTGGTCAGAATAGCAATCAGCCC.

By frequency, this clone registers medium-sized (0.01 to 0.1%). The read halts 3 residues ahead of the CDR3 end, with the missing end drawn from the germline J gene. The genes are TRBV19 and TRBJ1-2, with a possible D match to TRBD1 (6 bases). The CDR3 consists of 12 residues. V was shortened by 4 bases and J by 7 bases, with 10 bases between the two germline ends. Germline CDR1 LNHDA, CDR2 SQIVND (reference sequence). The CDR3 sequence is CASSKGHIGYTF. The covered CDR3 bases are TGTGCCAGTAGTAAGGGACATATTGGC.

Concerning this clone itself: The CDR3 end falls 3 residues outside the read, so it is completed with the germline J gene. The chain joins TRBV2 to TRBJ2-3, with 9 nucleotides matching TRBD1. The length of the CDR3 is 15 residues. Germline V gives CDR1 SNHLY, CDR2 FYNNEI. The V and J ends lost 6 bases and 2 bases, in that order; junction bases with no gene match: 6. CDR3 DNA (partial): TGTGCCAGCAGCGCCCAACAGGGGGCCACAGATACG. It encodes CASSAQQGATDT. The full CDR3 protein is CASSAQQGATDTQYF.